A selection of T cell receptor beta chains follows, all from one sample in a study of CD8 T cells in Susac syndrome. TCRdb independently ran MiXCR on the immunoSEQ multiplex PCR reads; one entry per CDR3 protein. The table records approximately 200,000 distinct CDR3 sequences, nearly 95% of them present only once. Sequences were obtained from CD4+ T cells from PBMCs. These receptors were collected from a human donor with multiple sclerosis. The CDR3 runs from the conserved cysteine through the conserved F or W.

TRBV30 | CAWSVRDRGAEAFF
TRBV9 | CASSSQGGRAFF
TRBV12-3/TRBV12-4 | CASSLWDRVTGELFF
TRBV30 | CAWSGQDPYEQYF
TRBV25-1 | CASGVAGDTDTQYF
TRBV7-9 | CASSPQPYEQYF
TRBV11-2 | CASSMMRNTEAFF
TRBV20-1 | CSSIGGAGGYTF
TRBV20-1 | CSAGPGQVGDTQYF
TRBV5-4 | CASNSERGVHTGELFF
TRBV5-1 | CASSLGQSADTQYF
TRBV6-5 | CASSYERISGRAIDEQFF
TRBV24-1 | CATGDADGSSTDTQYF
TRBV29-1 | CSVKERGFRETQYF
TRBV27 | CASSRVSGPLNEQFF
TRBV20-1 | CSASSGQETQYF
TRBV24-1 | CATSEGGDYGYTF
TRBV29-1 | CSARTGGDGELFF
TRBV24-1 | CATSLGSNQPQHF
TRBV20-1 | CSARESNQPQHF
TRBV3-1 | CASSQGSGASYNEQFF
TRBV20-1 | CSARDSRGNTEAFF
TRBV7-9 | CASSRGGRGSDEQYF
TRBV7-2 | CASSPGPNKETQYF
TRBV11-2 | CASSNLAGGVETQYF
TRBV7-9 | CASSRPGSQETQYF
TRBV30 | CAWSNYGGQPQHF
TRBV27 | CASSWTGQGVDEQYF
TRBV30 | CAWGQGNTEAFF
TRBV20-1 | CSASGQGSVGYTF
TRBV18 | CASSRLSGANVLTF
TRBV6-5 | CASSTTGLRGYTF
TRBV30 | CAWSVQWEKQYF
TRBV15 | CATSTLGAQYF
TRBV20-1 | CSVPGGSGSYEQYF
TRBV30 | CASRRTYGYTF
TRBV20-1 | CSAAPSSDTQYF
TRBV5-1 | CASGTGATDTQYF
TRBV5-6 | CASEKGAPSTGELFF
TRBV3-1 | CASSHGAGAYEQYF